This TCR beta chain was found in a study of blood T cell repertoires in COVID-19. Study context: Italy, Spain and the United States were the sources of the convalescent and acute COVID-19 samples. The analysed material was cDNA or gDNA that came from T cells, B-cell-depleted T cells, or PBMCs.

Germline loops: CDR1 SGDLS, CDR2 YYNGEE. V lost 0 bases, J lost 9 bases, and 19 bases lay in between. The CDR3 runs to 15 residues. Source study methods: Amplification of reference gene primers provided the estimated nucleated cell counts. The repertoire was sequenced with immunoSEQ multiplex PCR; TCRdb's copy has only in-frame clones and lacks some. The V and J calls and clone size are taken from that table; D and trimming were inferred from the DNA. The repertoire holds 110,000 or so clones, with about 74% as singletons. In this sample, this clone turned up once. The clonotype originates from a man in his 70s with acute or convalescent COVID-19. The gene calls are TRBV9 and TRBJ2-7; TRBD2 might be the D (5 bases). Sequencing used peripheral blood. CDR3 sequence (DNA): TGTGCCAGCAGCGTAGACCTGGCCGGGGTGTTAGGGCAGTACTTC. This sequence encodes CASSVDLAGVLGQYF.